This paragraph covers one TCR beta chain sequence. Its matching antigen is unknown. The assay was immunoSEQ multiplex PCR, and TCRdb's table has in-frame clones only and misses some. This table holds about 71,000 clones, around 90% found once. The CDR3 covers 12 residues. Germline V CDR1 and CDR2: SGHNT, YYREEE (reference sequence). Trimming left V 0 bases short and J 7 bases short, with 8 bases between. The data are from a study of graft-versus-host responses after intestinal transplantation. The V gene is TRBV5-4, the J gene TRBJ2-7; D unresolved. The sequence was collected from a human donor who received an intestinal transplant. Here the sequenced sample was unstimulated CD8+ T cells sorted from spleen or lymph node cells, taken before intestinal transplant. The CDR3 region is CASSLAGWEQYF. The CDR3 DNA reads TGTGCCAGCAGCTTGGCCGGTTGGGAGCAGTACTTC.